The source of this TCR beta chain is a study of early T cells in non-severe SARS-CoV-2 infection. Study-level findings and limits: Anti-spike CD8 responses were favored in VDJdb matching, and private and CD4 specificities were missed.

Unique molecular identifiers were attached to individual cDNA molecules. TCRdb recomputed calls from the 5' RACE reads with MiXCR, one row per CDR3 protein. The sample yields tens of thousands of distinct CDR3 sequences, approximately 10% seen once. Looked up from germline, CDR1 is ENHRY and CDR2 is SYGVKD. The CDR3 has 13 residues. V lost 4 bases and J 6 bases, leaving 12 bases between the germline ends. This clonotype was counted only a few times. Its specificity is unknown. The receptor was derived from an adult who was a healthcare worker with PCR-confirmed SARS-CoV-2 infection or an uninfected control (not recorded which). The V gene is TRBV10-3, the J gene TRBJ1-2; no firm D call. What was sequenced was whole blood. The CDR3 DNA reads TGTGCCATCAGTGTAGGTACAGTAGATGGCTACACCTTC. Protein sequence: CAISVGTVDGYTF.